The 15 T cell receptor beta chains below all came from one sample that was sequenced in a study of CD8+ T cells in alopecia areata (dated by TCRdb to 2016 to 2019). Explained via the paper, the treatment or condition label denotes: oral pan-JAK inhibitor, 5-10 mg twice daily. Receptor amplification or capture employed the immunoSEQ multiplex PCR assay. To provide template for TCR sequencing, every sample had RNA extracted and reverse transcribed into cDNA. TCRdb holds this immuneACCESS table with in-frame rearrangements only. Some clones are missing; in checked studies, unresolved V genes explain under half, and the rest has no known cause. The sample table shows over 60,000 clones, and just over 45% are seen once. The ten largest clones represent just over 20% of the sample. Source: CD8+ T cells sorted from blood, taken between weeks 36 and 40, from a patient treated with tofacitinib. The receptors stem from a human donor with alopecia areata.

This clone was seen just once. CDR3 in amino acids: CANKDSTDTQYF. CDR3 sequence (DNA): TGTGCCAATAAGGACAGCACAGATACGCAGTATTTT. The chain employs TRBV19 and TRBJ2-3; no firm D call. The ends were cut back, 10 bases at V and 0 bases at J, with 8 bases in the middle. Germline-derived CDR1 and CDR2 are LNHDA and SQIVND (reference sequence). CDR3 length: 12 residues.

This clone was detected only a few times. The V call is TRBV6-5, the J call TRBJ1-1; no clear D gene. The CDR3 is 12 amino acids. Trimming shortened V by 2 bases and J by 3 bases, and 4 bases separated the two germline ends. Germline V gene data show CDR1 as MNHEY and CDR2 as SVGAGI. The CDR3 sequence is CASSYGDTEAFF. The CDR3, as DNA: TGTGCCAGCAGTTACGGGGACACTGAAGCTTTCTTT.

J is TRBJ1-4 and V is TRBV10-2; D unclear. Germline values: CDR1 WSHSY, CDR2 SAAADI. This CDR3 comprises 13 residues. V shed 7 bases and J shed 6 bases, with 12 bases lying between them. This chain's CDR3 is CASMPNPYEKLFF. DNA for the CDR3: TGCGCCAGCATGCCTAACCCCTATGAAAAACTGTTTTTT.

The chain has TRBV5-4 and TRBJ1-5; D call uncertain. The CDR3 runs 15 residues. The V gene lost 0 bases and the J gene lost 0 bases, with 7 bases spanning the gap. From germline, CDR1 is SGHNT and CDR2 YYREEE (reference sequence). The CDR3 reads CASSLGPNSNQPQHF. CDR3 bases: TGTGCCAGCAGCTTGGGGCCGAATAGCAATCAGCCCCAGCATTTT.

This clone has more than one count but fewer than ten. V is TRBV29-1 and J is TRBJ2-3, with 11 bases fitting TRBD2. From germline, CDR1 is SQVTM and CDR2 ANQGSEA. The V segment lost 8 bases and the J segment 6 bases; nucleotides outside the gene matches: 10. The CDR3 runs 14 residues. CDR3: CSSHSGRAVDTQYF. As DNA, the CDR3 is TGCAGCTCTCATAGCGGGAGGGCCGTCGATACGCAGTATTTT.

The sample holds a few counts of this clone. V and J are TRBV5-6 and TRBJ2-4, with 10 bases fitting TRBD1. Trimming cost V 0 bases and J 9 bases; bases outside gene matches: 6. This CDR3 spans 15 amino acids. Looked up from germline, CDR1 is SGHDT and CDR2 is YYEEEE. This chain's CDR3 is CASSLGTGGLTIQYF. In DNA, the CDR3 is TGTGCCAGCAGCTTGGGGACAGGGGGTTTAACCATTCAGTACTTC. Full variable domain (missing parts from reference TRBV5-6 and TRBJ2-4): DAGVTQSPTHLIKTRGQQVTLRCSPKSGHDTVSWYQQALGQGPQFIFQYYEEEERQRGNFPDRFSGHQFPNYSSELNVNALLLGDSALYLCASSLGTGGLTIQYFGAGTRLSVL.

This clone was seen just once. The chain links TRBV7-9 to TRBJ2-3; D is perhaps TRBD2 (5 bases). The length of the CDR3 is 16 residues. V was trimmed by 5 bases and J by 0 bases, leaving 15 bases between them. Germline assignment: CDR1 SEHNR and CDR2 FQNEAQ (reference sequence). CDR3 in amino acids: CASSLAGGQSTDTQYF. The DNA of the CDR3 is TGTGCCAGCAGCCTGGCAGGAGGCCAAAGCACAGATACGCAGTATTTT.

This chain joins TRBV30 and TRBJ1-1, with D maybe TRBD1 (6 bases). This CDR3 has 15 residues. Per the germline V gene, CDR1 is GTSNPN and CDR2 is SVGIG (reference sequence). Trimming removed 2 bases from V and 6 bases from J, with 19 bases in between. The CDR3 bases are TGTGCCTGGAGTCCAACGGCGGGGGCTCGGGCTGAAGCTTTCTTT. It codes for CAWSPTAGARAEAFF.

In DNA, the CDR3 is TGCGCCAGCAGCTTGAGGGCGGGAGGGTCCTACGAGCAGTACTTC. It specifies CASSLRAGGSYEQYF. This rearrangement joins TRBV5-1 to TRBJ2-7; 9 bases match TRBD2. This CDR3 has 15 amino acids. V lost 1 base and J lost 1; bases outside the gene matches: 3. From germline, CDR1 is SGHRS and CDR2 YFSETQ.

The chain is built from TRBV27 and TRBJ2-7; D might be TRBD2 (5 bases). CDR3 size: 15 residues. The V and J ends lost 2 bases and 3 bases respectively, with 14 bases between them. In germline, CDR1 is MNHEY, CDR2 SMNVEV (reference sequence). The CDR3 DNA reads TGTGCCAGCAGTTTAAGCTCAGCGGCTATCTACGAGCAGTACTTC. This gives the protein CASSLSSAAIYEQYF.

This clone was observed a handful of times. This rearrangement joins TRBV29-1 to TRBJ2-7, with D perhaps matching TRBD1 or TRBD2 (5 bases each). Germline CDR1 SQVTM, CDR2 ANQGSEA. V was cut by 7 bases and J by 9 bases, with 16 bases left in between. The CDR3 sequence is 11 residues long. The CDR3 region has the DNA TGCAGCGCTTCCGAGGGGAGCGGGCAGTACTTC. Its translation is CSASEGSGQYF.

This chain uses TRBV29-1 with TRBJ2-1; 10 bases agree with TRBD2. With V trimmed by 5 bases and J by 4 bases, 5 bases remained unmatched. Germline values: CDR1 SQVTM, CDR2 ANQGSEA. The CDR3 has 14 amino acids. The CDR3 sequence: CSVPTSGLYNEQFF. In DNA, the CDR3 is TGCAGCGTTCCGACTAGCGGGCTATACAATGAGCAGTTCTTC.

The rearrangement joins TRBV9 to TRBJ1-1, with 8 bases lining up with TRBD1. Germline V gene lookup returns CDR1 SGDLS and CDR2 YYNGEE. The V segment lost 3 bases and the J segment 3 bases; nucleotides outside the gene matches: 10. This CDR3 has 16 amino acids. CDR3 region: CASSEGTGGFYTEAFF. The CDR3 bases are TGTGCCAGCAGCGAGGGGACAGGCGGTTTTTACACTGAAGCTTTCTTT. Combining the CDR3 with reference TRBV9 and TRBJ1-1 gives the whole variable domain DSGVTQTPKHLITATGQRVTLRCSPRSGDLSVYWYQQSLDQGLQFLIQYYNGEERAKGNILERFSAQQFPDLHSELNLSSLELGDSALYFCASSEGTGGFYTEAFFGQGTRLTVV.

This clone appeared a few times. At one end the junction does not follow the germline gene, possibly because of a read error. The CDR3 here is CSGPTGQGTQYF. The CDR3 DNA is TGCAGCGGCCCGACAGGGCAAGGGACCCAGTACTTC. The chain uses TRBV29-1 and TRBJ2-5; TRBD1 matches 7 bases. The germline CDR1 and CDR2 sequences are SQVTM and ANQGSEA. The CDR3 covers 12 residues.

This rearrangement joins TRBV7-9 to TRBJ2-7; 7 nucleotides match TRBD2. Germline values: CDR1 SEHNR, CDR2 FQNEAQ (reference sequence). This CDR3 comprises 12 residues. The J segment lost 4 bases and the V segment lost 8 bases, leaving 5 bases of the junction unmatched. DNA of the CDR3: TGTGCCAGCGGTACTAGCGATTACGAGCAGTACTTC. Residues: CASGTSDYEQYF. The full variable domain, completed using reference TRBV7-9 and TRBJ2-7, is DTGVSQNPRHKITKRGQNVTFRCDPISEHNRLYWYRQTLGQGPEFLTYFQNEAQLEKSRLLSDRFSAERPKGSFSTLEIQRTEQGDSAMYLCASGTSDYEQYFGPGTRLTVT.